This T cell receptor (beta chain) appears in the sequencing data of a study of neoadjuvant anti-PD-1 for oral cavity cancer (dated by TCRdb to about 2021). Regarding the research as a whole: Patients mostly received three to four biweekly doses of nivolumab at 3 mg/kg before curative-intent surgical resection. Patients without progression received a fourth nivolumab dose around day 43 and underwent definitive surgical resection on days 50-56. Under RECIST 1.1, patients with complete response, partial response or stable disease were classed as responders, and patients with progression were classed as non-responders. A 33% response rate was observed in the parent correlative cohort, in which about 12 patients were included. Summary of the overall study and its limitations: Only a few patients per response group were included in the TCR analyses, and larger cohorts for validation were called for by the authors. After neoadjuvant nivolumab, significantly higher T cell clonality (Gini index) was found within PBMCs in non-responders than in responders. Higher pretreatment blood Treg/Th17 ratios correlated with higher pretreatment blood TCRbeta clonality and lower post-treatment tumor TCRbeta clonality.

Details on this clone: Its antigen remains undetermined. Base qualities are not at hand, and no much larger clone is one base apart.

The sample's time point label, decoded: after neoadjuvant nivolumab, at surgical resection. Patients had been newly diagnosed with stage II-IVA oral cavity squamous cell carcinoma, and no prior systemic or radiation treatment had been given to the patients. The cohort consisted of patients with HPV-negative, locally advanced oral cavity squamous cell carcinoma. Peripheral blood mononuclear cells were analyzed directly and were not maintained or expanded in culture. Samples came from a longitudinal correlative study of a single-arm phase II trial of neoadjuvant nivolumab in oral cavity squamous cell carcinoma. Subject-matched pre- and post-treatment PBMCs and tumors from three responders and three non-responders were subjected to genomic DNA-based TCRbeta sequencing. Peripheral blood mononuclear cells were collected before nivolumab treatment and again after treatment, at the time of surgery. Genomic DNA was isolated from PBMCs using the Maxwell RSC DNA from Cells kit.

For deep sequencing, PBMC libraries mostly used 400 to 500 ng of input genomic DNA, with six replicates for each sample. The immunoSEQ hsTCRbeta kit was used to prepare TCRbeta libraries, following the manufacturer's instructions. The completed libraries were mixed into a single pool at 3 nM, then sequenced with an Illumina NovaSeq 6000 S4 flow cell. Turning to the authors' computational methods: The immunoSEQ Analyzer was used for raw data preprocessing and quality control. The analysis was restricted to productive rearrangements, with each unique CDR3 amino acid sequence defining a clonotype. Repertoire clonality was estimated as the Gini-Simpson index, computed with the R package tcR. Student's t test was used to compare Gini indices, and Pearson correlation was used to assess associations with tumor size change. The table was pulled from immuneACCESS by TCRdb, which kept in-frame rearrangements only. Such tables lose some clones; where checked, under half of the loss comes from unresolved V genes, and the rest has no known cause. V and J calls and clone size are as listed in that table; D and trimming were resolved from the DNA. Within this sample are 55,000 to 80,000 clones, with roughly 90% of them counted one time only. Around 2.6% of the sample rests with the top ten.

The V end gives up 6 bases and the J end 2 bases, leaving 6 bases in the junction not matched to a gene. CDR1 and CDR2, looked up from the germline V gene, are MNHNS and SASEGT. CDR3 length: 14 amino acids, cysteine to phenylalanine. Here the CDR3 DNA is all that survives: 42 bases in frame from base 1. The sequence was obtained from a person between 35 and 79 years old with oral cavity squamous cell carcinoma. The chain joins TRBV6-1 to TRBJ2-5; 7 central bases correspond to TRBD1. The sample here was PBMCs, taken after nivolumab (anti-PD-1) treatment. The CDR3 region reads CASSTGAQQETQYF. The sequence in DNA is TGTGCCAGCAGCACAGGGGCCCAGCAAGAGACCCAGTACTTC.